The 32 T cell receptor beta chains in this list originate from one sample, sequenced in a study of monozygotic twins with inflammatory bowel disease. TCRdb re-called the 5' RACE reads, yielding one record per CDR3 amino acid sequence without DNA. Recorded for this sample: about 300,000 distinct CDR3 sequences. The sample consisted of blood. These TCRs come from a human donor with ulcerative colitis or Crohn's disease, or a healthy co-twin of an affected twin (not recorded which).

The chain has TRBV4-3 and TRBJ2-7; lacking DNA, the TRBD1 call made by TCRdb goes unchecked. The CDR3 is made up of 17 amino acids. CDR1 is LGHNA, CDR2 YSLEER, per germline. CDR3 loop: CASSQDLKGAARGEQYF.

V usage is TRBV20-1 and J usage is TRBJ2-5; the D call of TRBD1 rests on TCRdb alone, since no DNA is present to check it. The CDR3 runs to 14 residues. The germline gives CDR1 DFQATT, CDR2 SNEGSKA (reference sequence). The CDR3 protein is CSARFRTALEPQYF.

The chain recombines TRBV7-9 with TRBJ1-2; without DNA, the TCRdb call of TRBD1 cannot be checked. This CDR3 is built from 14 residues. In germline, CDR1 is SEHNR, CDR2 FQNEAQ (reference sequence). The CDR3 region is CASSSRGGIYGYTF.

The chain joins TRBV5-1 to TRBJ2-3; the TRBD2 assignment by TCRdb is unverifiable without DNA. CDR3 length: 17 residues. Germline V gene lookup returns CDR1 SGHRS and CDR2 YFSETQ. CDR3 region: CASSLGLAGTSTDTQYF.

The chain employs TRBV30 and TRBJ2-2; the TCRdb call, TRBD1, lacks DNA for checking. The CDR3 runs 16 residues. Germline loops: CDR1 GTSNPN, CDR2 SVGIG (reference sequence). The CDR3 is CAWSVYHNPGTGELFF.

The chain links TRBV5-6 to TRBJ2-7. CDR1 is SGHDT, CDR2 YYEEEE, per germline. The CDR3 contains 11 residues. Here the CDR3 reads CASTNSYEQYF.

This CDR3 is CASSTMTGEKSHEQYF. The chain uses TRBV5-5 and TRBJ2-7; TCRdb names TRBD1, which stays unverified in the absence of DNA. The CDR3 consists of 16 residues. Germline values: CDR1 SGHKS, CDR2 YYEKEE (reference sequence).

V and J are TRBV5-1 and TRBJ1-1; TCRdb indicates TRBD1, and absent DNA this call remains unverified. Germline V CDR1 and CDR2: SGHRS, YFSETQ. The CDR3 loop spans 12 amino acids. The CDR3: CASSDRLTEAFF.

The CDR3 protein is CASSSWTVHKNIQYF. This chain uses TRBV28 with TRBJ2-4; without DNA, the TCRdb call of TRBD1 cannot be checked. The V gene's germline CDR1 is MDHEN and CDR2 SYDVKM. The CDR3 sequence is 15 residues long. Supplemented by reference TRBV28 and TRBJ2-4, the full variable domain reads DVKVTQSSRYLVKRTGEKVFLECVQDMDHENMFWYRQDPGLGLRLIYFSYDVKMKEKGDIPEGYSVSREKKERFSLILESASTNQTSMYLCASSSWTVHKNIQYFGAGTRLSVL.

The chain links TRBV28 to TRBJ1-6; TCRdb lists TRBD1, though no DNA is available to test this call. The CDR3 has 17 residues. The germline V gene encodes CDR1 MDHEN and CDR2 SYDVKM. The CDR3 loop reads CASTQPGTYEGNSPLHF.

V usage is TRBV20-1 and J usage is TRBJ2-2. This CDR3 is built from 14 residues. Germline CDR1 is DFQATT and CDR2 is SNEGSKA (reference sequence). The CDR3 protein is CSARDYSYTGELFF.

V is TRBV7-2 and J is TRBJ2-3. CDR1 and CDR2 from the germline V gene are SGHTA and FQGNSA. The CDR3 length is 12 residues. The chain's CDR3 is CASSKYADTQYF.

The CDR3 sequence: CATSSSSREQFF. The J gene is TRBJ2-1, the V gene TRBV15. CDR1 and CDR2 from the germline V gene are LNHNV and YYDKDF (reference sequence). The CDR3 has 12 amino acids.

The gene calls are TRBV28 and TRBJ1-6. The germline V gene encodes CDR1 MDHEN and CDR2 SYDVKM. The CDR3 spans 17 residues. The CDR3 is CATGGVGILSYNSPLHF. The whole variable domain, filled in from reference TRBV28 and TRBJ1-6, reads DVKVTQSSRYLVKRTGEKVFLECVQDMDHENMFWYRQDPGLGLRLIYFSYDVKMKEKGDIPEGYSVSREKKERFSLILESASTNQTSMYLCATGGVGILSYNSPLHFGNGTRLTVT.

The chain links TRBV5-1 to TRBJ2-3. The length of the CDR3 is 13 residues. Germline lookup yields CDR1 SGHRS and CDR2 YFSETQ. CDR3 sequence reads: CASSLKGWDTQYF.

The rearrangement links TRBV24-1 to TRBJ2-1; TCRdb names TRBD2, which stays unverified in the absence of DNA. This CDR3 has 14 amino acids. CDR1 and CDR2 (germline): KGHDR, SFDVKD. The CDR3 here is CATSDFLAPNEQFF.

The chain combines TRBV3-1 with TRBJ2-3; as DNA is missing, the TRBD2 call by TCRdb cannot be tested. The CDR3 loop spans 17 amino acids. The germline gives CDR1 LGHDT, CDR2 YNNKEL (reference sequence). The CDR3 here is CASSQKVTSGRTDTQYF.

The chain combines TRBV18 with TRBJ2-4; the TCRdb D gene call, TRBD1, has no DNA to confirm it. Germline CDR1 and CDR2: KGHSH and LQKENI. The CDR3 has 17 residues. CDR3: CASSPPTGQSGKNIQYF.

The J gene is TRBJ2-2, the V gene TRBV12-3 or TRBV12-4; TCRdb selects TRBD2, and the lack of DNA leaves this call unchecked. CDR3 length equals 14 residues. The CDR3 spells CASNTGTRTGELFF.

This rearrangement joins TRBV7-2 to TRBJ2-4; TCRdb gives TRBD1 as the D gene, but with no DNA this cannot be confirmed. Germline V gene data show CDR1 as SGHTA and CDR2 as FQGNSA. This CDR3 comprises 15 residues. The CDR3 loop reads CASSLGGKGENIQYF. The whole variable domain, filled in from reference TRBV7-2 and TRBJ2-4, reads GAGVSQSPSNKVTEKGKDVELRCDPISGHTALYWYRQSLGQGLEFLIYFQGNSAPDKSGLPSDRFSAERTGGSVSTLTIQRTQQEDSAVYLCASSLGGKGENIQYFGAGTRLSVL.

The chain joins TRBV7-3 to TRBJ2-1; checking the TCRdb D call of TRBD1 is not possible without DNA. In germline, CDR1 is SGHTA, CDR2 FQGTGA. There are 16 residues in the CDR3. This chain's CDR3 is CASSLRPGVADNEQFF.

This sequence joins TRBV28 and TRBJ1-2. This CDR3 region has 14 residues. Looked up from germline, CDR1 is MDHEN and CDR2 is SYDVKM. The CDR3 reads CASSQTTPIYGYTF.

The rearrangement links TRBV6-1 to TRBJ1-2; TCRdb's D call, TRBD1, is unchecked because there is no DNA. The CDR3 has 15 amino acids. Looked up from germline, CDR1 is MNHNS and CDR2 is SASEGT. The CDR3 protein is CASSSPGQGAYGYTF.

The V call is TRBV5-1, the J call TRBJ1-5; with no DNA, the TCRdb D assignment of TRBD1 cannot be verified. CDR3 length equals 15 residues. From germline, CDR1 is SGHRS and CDR2 YFSETQ. The CDR3 sequence: CASSSTGQGFEPQHF.

This chain links TRBV4-3 with TRBJ2-7; TCRdb lists TRBD1, though no DNA is available to test this call. The germline V gene encodes CDR1 LGHNA and CDR2 YSLEER. The CDR3 is 18 residues long. CDR3 loop: CASSQSRLAGRDTYEQYF.

The chain carries TRBV27 and TRBJ2-1. Germline CDR1 and CDR2: MNHEY and SMNVEV (reference sequence). CDR3 length: 13 residues. CDR3 sequence: CASSTPWLNEQFF.

V usage is TRBV24-1 and J usage is TRBJ2-1; there is no DNA to check the TCRdb D call of TRBD1. CDR1 and CDR2 from the germline V gene are KGHDR and SFDVKD. The CDR3 has 17 amino acids. CDR3 sequence reads: CATSDTPGQFSYNEQFF.

The rearrangement links TRBV5-5 to TRBJ1-4. Germline lookup yields CDR1 SGHKS and CDR2 YYEKEE (reference sequence). This CDR3 contains 15 residues. Here the CDR3 reads CASSLSRINGEKLFF. The full variable domain, rest sourced from reference TRBV5-5 and TRBJ1-4, is DAGVTQSPTHLIKTRGQQVTLRCSPISGHKSVSWYQQVLGQGPQFIFQYYEKEERGRGNFPDRFSARQFPNYSSELNVNALLLGDSALYLCASSLSRINGEKLFFGSGTQLSVL.

V and J are TRBV7-9 and TRBJ1-1; TCRdb names TRBD1, which stays unverified in the absence of DNA. The germline V gene encodes CDR1 SEHNR and CDR2 FQNEAQ (reference sequence). The CDR3 extends over 16 amino acids. Here the CDR3 reads CASSPAGTGRTAEAFF.

The CDR3 region is CASSLVGGDTQYF. This rearrangement joins TRBV7-2 to TRBJ2-3; TCRdb names TRBD1, which stays unverified in the absence of DNA. Germline-derived CDR1 and CDR2 are SGHTA and FQGNSA. This CDR3 contains 13 residues.

The V call is TRBV6-6, the J call TRBJ2-7; the TCRdb D gene call, TRBD1, has no DNA to confirm it. The CDR3 extends over 14 amino acids. Germline V gives CDR1 MNHNY, CDR2 SVGAGI (reference sequence). The CDR3 here is CASRYQGGTYEQYF.

CDR3 sequence: CSASSRDRRPYNEQFF. This rearrangement joins TRBV20-1 to TRBJ2-1; checking the TCRdb D call of TRBD1 is not possible without DNA. The germline CDR1 and CDR2 sequences are DFQATT and SNEGSKA (reference sequence). This CDR3 spans 16 amino acids.